Listed below are T cell receptor beta chains from one sample, sequenced in a study of blood T cell repertoires in COVID-19. Sequencing used immunoSEQ multiplex PCR; TCRdb keeps in-frame clones, though not all of them. The table records roughly 250,000 clones, 79% of them present only once. The sample taken for sequencing was peripheral blood. These receptor sequences come from a woman in her thirties or forties with active or convalescent COVID-19. Each CDR3 is given with its conserved first and last residue. The order of the fields is clone size, J gene, V gene, CDR3 protein. Size is omitted from some rows. Given values are once, few, many or a class for expanded clones.

-	TRBJ1-3	TRBV2	CASSETGYGNTIYF
few	TRBJ1-1	TRBV2	CASTKGQLNTEAFF
-	TRBJ1-6	TRBV13	CASSFGTGDSPLHF
-	TRBJ1-2	TRBV4-2	CASSQDSYRGDYGYTF
-	TRBJ1-3	TRBV5-1	CASSLWGESSGNTIYF
-	TRBJ1-4	TRBV24-1	CATSDHRAINEKLFF
once	TRBJ1-2	TRBV28	CASSFNRAYGYTF
-	TRBJ2-1	TRBV2	CASMLSAGEQFF
-	TRBJ2-1	TRBV10-3	CAISDSGTSGLGEQFF
-	TRBJ1-1	TRBV6-4	CASSPRTGASEAFF
-	TRBJ1-2	TRBV11-2	CASSHNYGYTF
-	TRBJ2-5	TRBV18	CASSPGTGSQETQYF
-	TRBJ1-2	TRBV18	CASSPDRVYGYTF
-	TRBJ2-4	TRBV28	CASTEQGLRTAKNIQYF
-	TRBJ2-5	TRBV6-5	CASSYRGDGETQYF
-	TRBJ1-6	TRBV28	CASSLSFDSPLHF
-	TRBJ2-3	TRBV28	CASSPGLVTDTQYF
-	TRBJ2-5	TRBV6-5	CASARDRKETQYF
few	TRBJ1-1	TRBV16	CASSQRYGGEAFF
once	TRBJ1-5	TRBV28	CASNLGGPGSQPQHF
-	TRBJ2-3	TRBV7-9	CASSLRWGEKDTQYF
-	TRBJ2-2	TRBV30	CAGTSGGTTGELFF
many	TRBJ2-1	TRBV7-7	CASSSGRGVDNEQFF
-	TRBJ1-2	TRBV29-1	CSAARDTGYGYTF
-	TRBJ1-1	TRBV5-6	CASNPTGNTEAFF
-	TRBJ2-3	TRBV9	CASSGAASTDTQYF
-	TRBJ2-5	TRBV2	CASSEQGQDQETQYF
-	TRBJ1-6	TRBV2	CASSVRDSSYNSPLHF
-	TRBJ2-5	TRBV5-6	CASRTSGGETQYF
-	TRBJ1-3	TRBV7-3	CASSPDSSAGNTIYF
few	TRBJ1-5	TRBV2	CASSAGSQPQHF
-	TRBJ2-7	TRBV30	CAWSIVQEQYF
-	TRBJ1-6	TRBV10-1	CASSSWEGGFSSYNSPLHF
-	TRBJ1-3	TRBV18	CASSPGHTGNTIYF
few	TRBJ1-1	TRBV7-8	CASSYGQGNTEAFF
-	TRBJ1-4	TRBV9	CASSVTGGANEKLFF
-	TRBJ2-7	TRBV19	CASTDRGHSYEQYF
-	TRBJ1-1	TRBV5-1	CASSQTRGNTEAFF
-	TRBJ1-6	TRBV6-5	CASRWEGDSPLHF
-	TRBJ2-5	TRBV24-1	CATSDPLGRDQETQYF
-	TRBJ1-5	TRBV9	CASSVGGQGDQPQHF
-	TRBJ1-3	TRBV6-5	CASSWHREGGNTIYF
few	TRBJ1-1	TRBV19	CASSPRSDTEAFF